This T cell receptor (beta chain) was recovered during a study of cytomegalovirus exposure and HLA in healthy donors. About this clone: Its antigen is undetermined.

Regarding the study as a whole: In a later analysis, the majority of CMV-associated beta chains seemingly showed HLA restriction. Most TCR sequences showed up rarely, but some public TCRs showed up in many donors. Trimming of TCR beta V- and J-genes showed a link, identified in a later analysis, to a missense DCLRE1C variant.

Researchers ran the PCR with 60 Vbeta and 13 Jbeta primers. Data came from immunoSEQ multiplex PCR; TCRdb stores just in-frame clones and leaves some out. The sample consists of about 180,000 clones, approximately 80% of them appearing once. The origin of this receptor is a girl between 10 and 17 years old in good health and CMV-seropositive. The sequencing sample was made of PBMCs.

The CDR3 bases are TGTGCCTGGAGGGACCGGGACAGACCCAGGACTGAAGCTTTCTTT. It codes for CAWRDRDRPRTEAFF. This sequence joins TRBV30 and TRBJ1-1; 7 nucleotides agree with TRBD1. Per the germline V gene, CDR1 is GTSNPN and CDR2 is SVGIG (reference sequence). The V segment lost 3 bases and the J segment 5 bases; nucleotides outside the gene matches: 12. This CDR3 region has 15 residues.